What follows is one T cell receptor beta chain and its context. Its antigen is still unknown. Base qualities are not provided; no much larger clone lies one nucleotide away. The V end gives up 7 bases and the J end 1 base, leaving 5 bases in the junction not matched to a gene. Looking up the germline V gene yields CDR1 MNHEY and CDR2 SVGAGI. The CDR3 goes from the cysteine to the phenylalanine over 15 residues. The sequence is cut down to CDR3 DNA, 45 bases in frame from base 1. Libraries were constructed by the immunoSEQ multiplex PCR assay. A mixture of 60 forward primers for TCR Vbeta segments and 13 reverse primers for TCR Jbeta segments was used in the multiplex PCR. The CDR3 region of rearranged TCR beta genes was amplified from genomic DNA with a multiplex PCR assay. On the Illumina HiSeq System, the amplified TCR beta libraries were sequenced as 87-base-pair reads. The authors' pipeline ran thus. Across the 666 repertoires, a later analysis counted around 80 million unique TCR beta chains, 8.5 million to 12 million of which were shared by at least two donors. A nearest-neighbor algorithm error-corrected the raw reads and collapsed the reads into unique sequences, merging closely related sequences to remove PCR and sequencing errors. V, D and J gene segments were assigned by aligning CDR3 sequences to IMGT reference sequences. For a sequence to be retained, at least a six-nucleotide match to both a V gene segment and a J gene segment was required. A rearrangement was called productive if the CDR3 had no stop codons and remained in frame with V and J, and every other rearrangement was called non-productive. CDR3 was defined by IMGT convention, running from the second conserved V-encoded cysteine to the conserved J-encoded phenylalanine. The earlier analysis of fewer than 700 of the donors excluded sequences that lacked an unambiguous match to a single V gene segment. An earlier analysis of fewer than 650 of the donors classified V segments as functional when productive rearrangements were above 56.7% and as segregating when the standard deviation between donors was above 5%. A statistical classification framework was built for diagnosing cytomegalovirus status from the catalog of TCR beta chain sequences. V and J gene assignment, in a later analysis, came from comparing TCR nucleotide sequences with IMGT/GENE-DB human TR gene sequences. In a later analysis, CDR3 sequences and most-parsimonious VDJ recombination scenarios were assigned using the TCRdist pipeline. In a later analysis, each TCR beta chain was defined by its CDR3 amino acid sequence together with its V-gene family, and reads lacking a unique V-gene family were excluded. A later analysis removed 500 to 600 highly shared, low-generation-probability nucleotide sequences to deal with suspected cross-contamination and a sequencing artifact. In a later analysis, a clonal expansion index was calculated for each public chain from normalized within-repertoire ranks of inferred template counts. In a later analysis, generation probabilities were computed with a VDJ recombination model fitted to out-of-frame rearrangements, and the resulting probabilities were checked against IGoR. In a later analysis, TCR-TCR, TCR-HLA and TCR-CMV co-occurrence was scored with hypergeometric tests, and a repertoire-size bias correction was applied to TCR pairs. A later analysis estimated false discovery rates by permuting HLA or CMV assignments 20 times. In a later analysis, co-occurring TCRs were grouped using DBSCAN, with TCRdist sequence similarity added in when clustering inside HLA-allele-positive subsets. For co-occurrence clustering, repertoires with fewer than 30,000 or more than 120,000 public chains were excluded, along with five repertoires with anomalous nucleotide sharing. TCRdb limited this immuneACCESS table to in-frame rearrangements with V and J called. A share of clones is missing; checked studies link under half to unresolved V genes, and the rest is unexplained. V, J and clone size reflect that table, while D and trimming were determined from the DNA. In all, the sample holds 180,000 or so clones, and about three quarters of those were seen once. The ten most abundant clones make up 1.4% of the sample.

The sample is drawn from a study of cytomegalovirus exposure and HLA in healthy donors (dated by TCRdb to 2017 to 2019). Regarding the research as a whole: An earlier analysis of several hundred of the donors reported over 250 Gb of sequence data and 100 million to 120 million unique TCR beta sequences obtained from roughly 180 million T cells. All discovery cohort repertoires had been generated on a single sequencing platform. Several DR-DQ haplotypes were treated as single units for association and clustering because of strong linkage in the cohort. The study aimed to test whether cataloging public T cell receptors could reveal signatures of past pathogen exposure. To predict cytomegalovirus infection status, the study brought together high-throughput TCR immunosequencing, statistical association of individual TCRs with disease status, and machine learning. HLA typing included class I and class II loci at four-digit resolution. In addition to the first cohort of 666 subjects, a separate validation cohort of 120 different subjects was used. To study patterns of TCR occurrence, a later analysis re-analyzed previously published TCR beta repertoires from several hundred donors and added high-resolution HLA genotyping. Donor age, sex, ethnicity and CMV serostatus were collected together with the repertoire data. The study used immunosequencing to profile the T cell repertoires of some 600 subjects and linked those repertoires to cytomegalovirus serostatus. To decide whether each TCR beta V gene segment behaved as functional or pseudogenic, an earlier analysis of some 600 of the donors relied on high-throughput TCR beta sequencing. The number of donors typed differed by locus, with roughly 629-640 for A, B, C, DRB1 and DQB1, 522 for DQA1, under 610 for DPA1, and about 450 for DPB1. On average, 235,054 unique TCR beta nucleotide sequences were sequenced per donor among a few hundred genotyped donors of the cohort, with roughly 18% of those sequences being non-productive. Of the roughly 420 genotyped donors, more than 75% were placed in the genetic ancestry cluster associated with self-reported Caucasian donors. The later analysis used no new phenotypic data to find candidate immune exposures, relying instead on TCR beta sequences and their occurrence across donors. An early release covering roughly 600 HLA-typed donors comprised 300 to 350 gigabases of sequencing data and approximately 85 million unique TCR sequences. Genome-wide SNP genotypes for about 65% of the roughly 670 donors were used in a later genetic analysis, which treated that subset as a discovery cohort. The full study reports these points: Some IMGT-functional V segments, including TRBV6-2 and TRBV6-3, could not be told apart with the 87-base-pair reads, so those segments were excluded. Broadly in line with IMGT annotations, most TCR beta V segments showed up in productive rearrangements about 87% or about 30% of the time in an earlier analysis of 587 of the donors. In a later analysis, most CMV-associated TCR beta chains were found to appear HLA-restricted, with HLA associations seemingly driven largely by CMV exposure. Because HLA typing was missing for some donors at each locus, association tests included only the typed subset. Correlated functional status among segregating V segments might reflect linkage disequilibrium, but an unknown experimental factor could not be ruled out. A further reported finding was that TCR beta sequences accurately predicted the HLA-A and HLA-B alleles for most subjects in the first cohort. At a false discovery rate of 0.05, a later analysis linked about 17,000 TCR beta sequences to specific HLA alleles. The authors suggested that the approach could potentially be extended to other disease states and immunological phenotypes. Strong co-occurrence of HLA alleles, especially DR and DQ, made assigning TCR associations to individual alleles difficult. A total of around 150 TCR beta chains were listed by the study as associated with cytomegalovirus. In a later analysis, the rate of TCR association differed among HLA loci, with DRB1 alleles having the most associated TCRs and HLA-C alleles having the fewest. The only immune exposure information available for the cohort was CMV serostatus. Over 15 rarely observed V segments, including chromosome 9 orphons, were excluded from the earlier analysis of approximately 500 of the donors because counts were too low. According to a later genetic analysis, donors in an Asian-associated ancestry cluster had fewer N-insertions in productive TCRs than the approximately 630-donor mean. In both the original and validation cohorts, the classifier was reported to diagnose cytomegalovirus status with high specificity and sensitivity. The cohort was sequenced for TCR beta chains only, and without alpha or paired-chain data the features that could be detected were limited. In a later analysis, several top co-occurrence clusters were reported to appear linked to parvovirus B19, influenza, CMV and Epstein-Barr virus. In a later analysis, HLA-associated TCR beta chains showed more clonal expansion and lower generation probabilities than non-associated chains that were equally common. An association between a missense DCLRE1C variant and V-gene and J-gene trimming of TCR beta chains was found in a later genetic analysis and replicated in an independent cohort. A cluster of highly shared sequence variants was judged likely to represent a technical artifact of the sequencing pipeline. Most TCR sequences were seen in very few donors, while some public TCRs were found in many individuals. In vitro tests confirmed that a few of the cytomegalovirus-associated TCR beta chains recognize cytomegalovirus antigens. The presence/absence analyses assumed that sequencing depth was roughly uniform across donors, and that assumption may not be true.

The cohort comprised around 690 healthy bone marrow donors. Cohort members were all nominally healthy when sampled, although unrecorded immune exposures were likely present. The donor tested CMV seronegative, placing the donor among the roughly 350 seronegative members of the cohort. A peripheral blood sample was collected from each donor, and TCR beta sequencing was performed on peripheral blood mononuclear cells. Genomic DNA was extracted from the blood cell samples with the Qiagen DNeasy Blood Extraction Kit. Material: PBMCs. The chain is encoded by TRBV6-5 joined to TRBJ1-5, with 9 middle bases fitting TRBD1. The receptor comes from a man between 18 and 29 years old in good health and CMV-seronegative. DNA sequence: TGTGCCAGCAAACCGGACAGGGGCAGCAATCAGCCCCAGCATTTT. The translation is CASKPDRGSNQPQHF.